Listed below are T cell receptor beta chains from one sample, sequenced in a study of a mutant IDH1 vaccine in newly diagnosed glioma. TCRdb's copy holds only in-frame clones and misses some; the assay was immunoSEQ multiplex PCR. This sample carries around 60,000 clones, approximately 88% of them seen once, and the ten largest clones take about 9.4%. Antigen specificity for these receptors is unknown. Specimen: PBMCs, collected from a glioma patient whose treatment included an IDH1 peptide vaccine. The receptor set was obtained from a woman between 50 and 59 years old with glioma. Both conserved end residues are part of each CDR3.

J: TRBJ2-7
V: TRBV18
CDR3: CASSPRAGGPYEQYF

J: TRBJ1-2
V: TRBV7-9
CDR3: CASSLGQGTNYGYTF

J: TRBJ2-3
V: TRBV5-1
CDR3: CASSFGLAGGLTSTDTQYF

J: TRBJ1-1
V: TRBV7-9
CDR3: CASSLAPGVENTEAFF

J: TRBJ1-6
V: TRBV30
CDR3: CAWKGQGARSPLHF

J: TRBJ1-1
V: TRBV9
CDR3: CASSARSGRDTEAFF

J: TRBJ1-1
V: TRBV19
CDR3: CATRDRVGTEAFF

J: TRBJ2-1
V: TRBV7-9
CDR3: CASSSNSGTGNEQFF

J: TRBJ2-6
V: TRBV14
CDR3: CASSQEGQRISGANVLTF

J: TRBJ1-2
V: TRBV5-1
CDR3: CASSLGQGAVGYTF

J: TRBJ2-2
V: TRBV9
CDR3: CASSPTVGESGELFF

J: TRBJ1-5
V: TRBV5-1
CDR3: CASSFWQGQPQHF

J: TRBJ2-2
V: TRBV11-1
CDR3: CASSTGQGNTGELFF

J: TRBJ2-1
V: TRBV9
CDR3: CASSPGDRGYNEQFF

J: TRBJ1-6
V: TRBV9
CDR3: CASSVGPKAPLHF

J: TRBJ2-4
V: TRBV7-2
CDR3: CASSADRHIQYF

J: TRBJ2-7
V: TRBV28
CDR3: CASSGRDRAYEQYF

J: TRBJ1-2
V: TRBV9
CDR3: CASSVAMVGGFGYTF

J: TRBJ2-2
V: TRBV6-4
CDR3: CASSDSAGAHTGELFF

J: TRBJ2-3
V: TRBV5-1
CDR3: CASSLRLAGDSSTDTQYF

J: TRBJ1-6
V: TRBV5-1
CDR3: CASSFTGNNSPLHF

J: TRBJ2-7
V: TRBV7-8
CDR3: CASSPTDYEQYF

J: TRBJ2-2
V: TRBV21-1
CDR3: CASSKVEWAGPNTGELFF

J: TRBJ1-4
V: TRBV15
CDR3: CATSRGLGANEKLFF

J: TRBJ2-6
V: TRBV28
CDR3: CASSVSLPSSGANVLTF

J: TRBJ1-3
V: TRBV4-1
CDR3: CASSQSTGASGNTIYF

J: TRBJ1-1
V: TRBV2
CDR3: CASSEIGAGSTEAFF

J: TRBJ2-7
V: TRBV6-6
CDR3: CASSFSGQSPGVQYF

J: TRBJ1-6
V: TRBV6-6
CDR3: CASSSIPSYNSPLHF

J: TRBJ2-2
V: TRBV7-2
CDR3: CASSPLGQHTGELFF

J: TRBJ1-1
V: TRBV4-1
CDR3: CASSQVFSGGRGKTEAFF

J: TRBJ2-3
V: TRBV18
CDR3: CASSLGQGTDTQYF

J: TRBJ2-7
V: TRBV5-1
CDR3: CASSLGGRYEQYF

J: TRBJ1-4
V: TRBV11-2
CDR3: CASSSPRGTVGEKLFF

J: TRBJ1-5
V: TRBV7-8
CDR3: CASSRPGQGASQPQHF

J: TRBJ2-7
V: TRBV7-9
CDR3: CASSPTGVPGLRTYEQYF

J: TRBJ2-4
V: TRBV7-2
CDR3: CASSLGGGKNIQYF

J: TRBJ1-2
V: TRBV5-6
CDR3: CASSPPRTAYGYTF

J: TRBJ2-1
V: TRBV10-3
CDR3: CAIRQGIPVFF

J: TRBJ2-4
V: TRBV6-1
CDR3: CASAPRASGNIQYF